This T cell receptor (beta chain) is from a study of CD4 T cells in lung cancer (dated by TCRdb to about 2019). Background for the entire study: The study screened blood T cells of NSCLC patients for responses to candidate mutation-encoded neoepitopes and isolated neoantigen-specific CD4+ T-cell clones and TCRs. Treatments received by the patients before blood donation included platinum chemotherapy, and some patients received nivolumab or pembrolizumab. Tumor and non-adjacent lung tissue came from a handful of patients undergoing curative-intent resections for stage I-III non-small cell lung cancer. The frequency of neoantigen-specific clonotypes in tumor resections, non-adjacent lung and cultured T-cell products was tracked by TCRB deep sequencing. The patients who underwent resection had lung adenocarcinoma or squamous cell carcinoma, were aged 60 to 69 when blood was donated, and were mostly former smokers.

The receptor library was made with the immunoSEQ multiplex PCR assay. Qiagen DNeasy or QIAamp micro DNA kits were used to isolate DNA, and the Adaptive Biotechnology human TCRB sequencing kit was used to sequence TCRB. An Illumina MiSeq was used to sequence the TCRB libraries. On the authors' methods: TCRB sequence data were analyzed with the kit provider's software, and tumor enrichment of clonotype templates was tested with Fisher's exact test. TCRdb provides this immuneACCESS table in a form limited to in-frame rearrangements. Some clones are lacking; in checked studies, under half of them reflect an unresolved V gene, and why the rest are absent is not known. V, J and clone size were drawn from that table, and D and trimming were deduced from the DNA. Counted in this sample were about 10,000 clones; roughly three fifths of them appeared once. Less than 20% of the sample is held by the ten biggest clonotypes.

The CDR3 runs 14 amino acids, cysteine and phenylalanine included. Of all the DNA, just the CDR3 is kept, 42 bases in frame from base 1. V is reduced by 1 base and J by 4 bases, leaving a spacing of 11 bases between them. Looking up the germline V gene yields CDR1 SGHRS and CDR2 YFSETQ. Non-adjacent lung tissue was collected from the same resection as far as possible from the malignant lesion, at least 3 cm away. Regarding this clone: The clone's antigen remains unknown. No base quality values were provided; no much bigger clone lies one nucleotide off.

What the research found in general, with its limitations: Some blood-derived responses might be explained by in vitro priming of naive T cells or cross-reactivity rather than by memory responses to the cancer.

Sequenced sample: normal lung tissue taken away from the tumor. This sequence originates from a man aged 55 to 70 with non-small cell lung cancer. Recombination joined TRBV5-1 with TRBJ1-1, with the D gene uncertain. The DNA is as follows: TGCGCCAGCAGCTTGATGGGCAGGTCCACTGAAGCTTTCTTT. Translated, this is CASSLMGRSTEAFF.